This T cell receptor (beta chain) was obtained from a study of blood T cell repertoires in COVID-19. Whole-study context: The samples span acute and convalescent COVID-19 from the United States, Italy and Spain. T cells, B-cell-depleted T cells, or PBMCs provided the cDNA or gDNA that served as material.

Trimming removed 5 bases at V and 2 bases at J, with 11 bases between. Germline V gives CDR1 SGHVS, CDR2 FNYEAQ. CDR3 length equals 14 residues. Enrolment of Seattle patients took place during active infection, and they were followed longitudinally. As handled by the study authors: Reference gene primers were amplified, and this amplification served to estimate nucleated cell counts. TCRdb keeps only in-frame clones here, not all; method: immunoSEQ multiplex PCR. The DNA gave D and trimming, while V, J and clone size come from that table. The table has roughly 24,000 clones, roughly 89% seen once. Sequenced sample: peripheral blood. The rearrangement links TRBV7-6 to TRBJ2-3, with D possibly matching TRBD1 (5 bases). The receptor's source is a man in his 70s with COVID-19, enrolled during active disease. CDR3 sequence reads: CASSRQIDTDTQYF. The CDR3 DNA sequence: TGTGCCAGCAGCAGACAGATTGACACAGATACGCAGTATTTT.